The 25 T cell receptor beta chains reported below all come from one sample, sequenced in a study of CD8+CD57+ T cells in acquired aplastic anemia. CDR3 and TCR beta VDJ profiling relied on a genomic DNA template. MiXCR, run by TCRdb on the reads, gives a single entry per CDR3 protein. Of roughly 250,000 distinct CDR3 sequences listed, around 82% are singletons. Patients sequenced had flow cytometry evidence of CD8+CD57+ cell expansion. Sequenced sample: sorted CD4+, CD8+, or CD8+CD57+ T cells (not recorded which) from PBMCs. Source of these receptors: a human donor with aplastic anemia.

Points on this clonotype: A read error may produce the germline difference seen at one junction end. This chain connects TRBV7-9 to TRBJ1-6; D is unclear. CDR1 is SEHNR, CDR2 FQNEAQ, per germline (reference sequence). The CDR3 sequence is 14 residues long. In DNA, the CDR3 is TGTGCCAGCAGCTTTCATACCTGTAGTGCGCCCCACCACTTT. It is translated as CASSFHTCSAPHHF.

The chain is built from TRBV9 and TRBJ2-3; D unresolved. Germline CDR1 and CDR2: SGDLS and YYNGEE. With 1 base removed from V and 5 bases from J, the gap between germline ends came to 14 bases. The CDR3 is 15 amino acids. The CDR3 DNA sequence: TGTGCCAGCAGCGTAACGACTTCTTCCAAAGATACGCAGTATTTT. Its protein product is CASSVTTSSKDTQYF. The whole variable domain, filled in from reference TRBV9 and TRBJ2-3, reads DSGVTQTPKHLITATGQRVTLRCSPRSGDLSVYWYQQSLDQGLQFLIQYYNGEERAKGNILERFSAQQFPDLHSELNLSSLELGDSALYFCASSVTTSSKDTQYFGPGTRLTVL.

This chain connects TRBV7-2 to TRBJ1-1; D not resolved. Trimming cost V 0 bases and J 13 bases, with 21 bases left between them. The CDR3 totals 15 residues. Germline V lookup: CDR1 SGHTA, CDR2 FQGNSA. CDR3 in amino acids: CASSLAVAADTQYFF. CDR3 nucleotide sequence: TGTGCCAGCAGCTTAGCTGTGGCAGCCGATACGCAGTATTTCTTT. Complete variable domain (other parts from reference TRBV7-2 and TRBJ1-1): GAGVSQSPSNKVTEKGKDVELRCDPISGHTALYWYRQSLGQGLEFLIYFQGNSAPDKSGLPSDRFSAERTGGSVSTLTIQRTQQEDSAVYLCASSLAVAADTQYFFGQGTRLTVV.

This rearrangement joins TRBV7-6 to TRBJ1-1; no clear D gene. The CDR3 sequence is 13 residues long. Per germline, CDR1 SGHVS and CDR2 FNYEAQ. Trimming shortened V by 1 base and J by 6 bases, and 9 bases separated the two germline ends. The CDR3 loop reads CASSLGVWAEAFF. The CDR3 DNA is TGTGCCAGCAGCTTAGGGGTTTGGGCTGAAGCTTTCTTT.

Details on this clonotype: The CDR3 does not close with the conserved phenylalanine or tryptophan, likely indicating a read error. No DNA is shown, since the ends of the CDR3 on it are uncertain; the CDR3 is the one TCRdb lists. This chain links TRBV7-3 with TRBJ1-2. Germline loops: CDR1 SGHTA, CDR2 FQGTGA. Counting both end residues, the CDR3 totals 11 amino acids. Here the CDR3 reads CASRDGYGDTL.

In its sample, this clonotype was seen many times. Since a much larger clone is just one base distant, this may be a read error. J is TRBJ1-5 and V is TRBV19; TRBD1 might be the D (5 bases). Looked up from germline, CDR1 is LNHDA and CDR2 is SQIVND (reference sequence). V lost 5 bases to trimming and J lost 2 bases, with 13 bases between them. The CDR3 is 15 residues long. The CDR3 protein is CASSVAGNGNQPQHF. The CDR3 nucleotides are TGTGCCAGTAGTGTGGCAGGGAATGGCAATCAGCCCCAGCATTTT.

In this sample, this clonotype turned up once. The chain employs TRBV9 and TRBJ2-1; 10 bases line up with TRBD2. J was trimmed by 12 bases and V by 3 bases; bases with no gene match: 15. This CDR3 is built from 16 residues. CDR1 is SGDLS, CDR2 YYNGEE, per germline. CDR3 bases: TGTGCCAGCAGCGAAGGACTAGCGGACACAGATACGCTGCAGTTCTTC. The encoded protein is CASSEGLADTDTLQFF.

Concerning this clonotype: The CDR3 end shows no conserved phenylalanine or tryptophan, and so a read error is likely. The DNA is omitted, as the CDR3 cannot be located on it reliably, and the CDR3 follows TCRdb's listing. The J gene is TRBJ2-3, the V gene TRBV7-2; TRBD1 is the table's D call, not checked against the DNA. Germline V gene data show CDR1 as SGHTA and CDR2 as FQGNSA. The CDR3 adds up to 13 amino acids, both ends counted. The CDR3 region is CASGAGGPDTLCI.

This chain connects TRBV20-1 to TRBJ2-3; a possible D gene is TRBD1 (6 bases). This CDR3 contains 15 residues. With 3 bases removed from V and 4 bases from J, the gap between germline ends came to 17 bases. Germline V lookup: CDR1 DFQATT, CDR2 SNEGSKA (reference sequence). For the CDR3, the DNA is TGCAGTGCTAGGACGGACAGAGACTACGCAGATACGCAGTATTTT. This codes for CSARTDRDYADTQYF.

In the case of this clonotype: The limits of the CDR3 on the DNA are not certain, so only TCRdb's listed CDR3 is given. The J gene is TRBJ1-1, the V gene TRBV7-2. The CDR3 is 14 amino acids long, termini counted. Germline CDR1 SGHTA, CDR2 FQGNSA. This CDR3 is CASSLGVQSPSTSF.

About this clonotype itself: The junction does not match germline at one end; this may be a read error. The chain combines TRBV5-1 with TRBJ1-1, with 7 bases that match TRBD1. Germline V CDR1 and CDR2: SGHRS, YFSETQ. The CDR3 is 15 amino acids. This CDR3 reads CASSLDLTGFTGAFF. CDR3 nucleotide sequence: TGCGCCAGCAGCTTAGATCTGACAGGGTTCACTGGAGCTTTCTTT.

The gene calls are TRBV5-6 and TRBJ2-1, with a weak D call TRBD2 (7 bases). V shed 3 bases and J shed 7 bases, with 17 bases lying between them. In germline, CDR1 is SGHDT, CDR2 YYEEEE. The CDR3 covers 15 residues. CDR3 coding DNA: TGTGCCAGCAGCTCCGGGGACAAGGGGGGGAATGAGCAGTTCTTC. Encoded protein: CASSSGDKGGNEQFF. Using reference TRBV5-6 and TRBJ2-1 for the parts outside the CDR3, the full variable domain is DAGVTQSPTHLIKTRGQQVTLRCSPKSGHDTVSWYQQALGQGPQFIFQYYEEEERQRGNFPDRFSGHQFPNYSSELNVNALLLGDSALYLCASSSGDKGGNEQFFGPGTRLTVL.

The chain carries TRBV7-6 and TRBJ1-2; D might be TRBD1 (6 bases). There are 16 residues in the CDR3. Germline-derived CDR1 and CDR2 are SGHVS and FNYEAQ. V lost 5 bases and J lost 11, with 27 bases in between. CDR3 nucleotides: TGTGCCAGCAGCCCATTGGGGGCCGGGGAGCTGTTTTTTTACACCTTC. Translation gives CASSPLGAGELFFYTF.

The chain carries TRBV7-2 and TRBJ1-2; a possible D gene is TRBD1 (6 bases). The CDR3 totals 15 residues. V gave up 10 bases and J gave up 0 bases, with 18 bases separating them. Germline V gives CDR1 SGHTA, CDR2 FQGNSA. DNA of the CDR3: TGTGCCATCGACCAGGGACACGCTCCTAACTATGGCTACACCTTC. It encodes CAIDQGHAPNYGYTF.

The V and J genes are TRBV7-9 and TRBJ2-1; D gene ambiguous. Germline-derived CDR1 and CDR2 are SEHNR and FQNEAQ (reference sequence). V lost 5 bases, J lost 16 bases, and 18 bases lay in between. This CDR3 region has 12 residues. For the CDR3, the DNA is TGTGCCAGCAGCGCAGAGTGGGCTGGGCACTTCTTC. Encoded protein: CASSAEWAGHFF.

With respect to this clonotype: Since the CDR3 does not end with the conserved phenylalanine or tryptophan, this likely comes from a read error. Because the CDR3's place on the DNA is in doubt, the DNA is left out and the CDR3 is given as listed by TCRdb. This chain links TRBV7-8 with TRBJ2-3. The CDR3 is 13 amino acids long, termini counted. The germline V gene has CDR1 SGHVS and CDR2 FQNEAQ. The CDR3 reads CASSLAGGDAKQY.

A note on this clonotype: Sequence at one end of the junction differs from germline and may be a read error. The chain combines TRBV7-8 with TRBJ2-3, with D possibly called TRBD1 or TRBD2 (5 bases each). The CDR3 is 14 amino acids. CDR1 SGHVS and CDR2 FQNEAQ come from the germline V gene. The CDR3 nucleotides read TGTGCCAGCAGCTTTCATCCAGACGGGGCAACGCTGTACTTT. This translates into CASSFHPDGATLYF.

This clonotype was picked up a small number of times. V usage is TRBV10-3 and J usage is TRBJ1-6; unclear D gene. Trimming stripped 2 bases from V and 7 bases from J, with 9 bases between. The CDR3 runs 14 residues. CDR1 and CDR2 (germline): ENHRY, SYGVKD. The CDR3 nucleotides read TGTGCCATCAGTGAGCCGATGGAGAATTCACCCCTCCACTTT. This gives the protein CAISEPMENSPLHF.

The V and J genes are TRBV7-9 and TRBJ2-3; D is possibly TRBD1 (5 bases). Germline V gene sequence: CDR1 SEHNR, CDR2 FQNEAQ (reference sequence). V lost 5 bases, J lost 10 bases, and 13 bases lay in between. The CDR3 has 12 residues. The CDR3 is CASSLGADAQYF. Written as DNA, the CDR3 is TGTGCCAGCAGCCTAGGGGCAGACGCGCAGTATTTT.

The chain carries TRBV9 and TRBJ2-5; D call uncertain. The CDR3 has 14 amino acids. Between the trimmed V and J ends, which lost 0 bases and 11 bases, there was a span of 17 bases. CDR1 and CDR2 (germline): SGDLS, YYNGEE. CDR3: CASSVGASPDTQYF. In nucleotides, the CDR3 is TGTGCCAGCAGCGTAGGGGCCAGTCCAGATACGCAGTACTTC.

This clonotype is a singleton in its sample. The DNA is omitted, as the CDR3 cannot be located on it reliably, and the CDR3 follows TCRdb's listing. Here the CDR3 reads CASSWADEQFFGPTF. The chain uses TRBV7-9 and TRBJ1-2; the table's D call, TRBD1, was not checked against the DNA. In germline, CDR1 is SEHNR, CDR2 FQNEAQ (reference sequence). From its first to its last residue, the CDR3 has 15 amino acids.

This clonotype was seen only a few times. The CDR3 sequence is CATSDLRTANQPQHF. The CDR3 bases are TGTGCCACCAGTGACCTACGGACAGCCAATCAGCCCCAGCATTTT. The genes are TRBV24-1 and TRBJ1-5, with D maybe TRBD1 (6 bases). The V and J ends lost 4 bases and 3 bases respectively, with 12 bases between them. Germline CDR1 and CDR2: KGHDR and SFDVKD. The CDR3 consists of 15 residues.

This sequence joins TRBV7-9 and TRBJ2-3; 8 nucleotides align to TRBD2. The CDR3 contains 14 residues. Germline CDR1 and CDR2: SEHNR and FQNEAQ (reference sequence). Germline trimming cut 6 bases from V and 13 bases from J; bases unmatched to any gene: 15. The CDR3 loop reads CASSYAGGPAPEYF. CDR3 sequence (DNA): TGTGCCAGCAGTTATGCGGGAGGTCCCGCTCCGGAGTATTTT.

This chain connects TRBV20-1 to TRBJ1-2, with 12 bases matching TRBD1. In germline, CDR1 is DFQATT, CDR2 SNEGSKA (reference sequence). The V segment lost 4 bases and the J segment 8 bases; nucleotides outside the gene matches: 8. This CDR3 is 14 amino acids long. The CDR3 sequence: CSANDGTGGWGYTF. For the CDR3, the DNA is TGCAGTGCTAACGATGGGACAGGGGGCTGGGGCTACACCTTC.

This sequence joins TRBV7-9 and TRBJ2-5, with D possibly TRBD1 on 5 matching bases. Trimming pared 4 bases from V and 0 bases from J, leaving 9 bases between. The CDR3 totals 14 residues. Germline CDR1 is SEHNR and CDR2 is FQNEAQ (reference sequence). CDR3 sequence (DNA): TGTGCCAGCAGCTCAGACAGAGACCAAGAGACCCAGTACTTC. Encoded protein: CASSSDRDQETQYF.